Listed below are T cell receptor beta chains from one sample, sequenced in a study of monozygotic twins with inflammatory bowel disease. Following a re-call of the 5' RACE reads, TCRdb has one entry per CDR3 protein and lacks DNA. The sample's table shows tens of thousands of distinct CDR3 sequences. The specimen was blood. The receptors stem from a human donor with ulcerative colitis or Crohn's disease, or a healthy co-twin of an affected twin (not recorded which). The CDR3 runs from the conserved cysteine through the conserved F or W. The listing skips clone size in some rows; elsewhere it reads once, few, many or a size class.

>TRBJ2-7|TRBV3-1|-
CASSQVPGGPYEQYF
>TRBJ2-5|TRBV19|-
CASSKGRQETQYF
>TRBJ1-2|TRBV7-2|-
CASSERVRGRGGYTF
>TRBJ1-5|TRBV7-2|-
CASSLATGNQPQHF
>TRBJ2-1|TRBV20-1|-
CSARAFDNEQFF
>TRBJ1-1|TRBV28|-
CASSTGAAQIAEAFF
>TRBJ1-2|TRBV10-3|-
CAISEQGNYGYTF
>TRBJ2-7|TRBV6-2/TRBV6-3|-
CASSSSGALSYEQYF
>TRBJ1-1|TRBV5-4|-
CASTAGQPNTEAFF
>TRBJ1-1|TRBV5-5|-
CASSLADRGFEAFF
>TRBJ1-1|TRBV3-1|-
CASSPRRGSNTEAFF
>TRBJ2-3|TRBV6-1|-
CASSRGGADTQYF
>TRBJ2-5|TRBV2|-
CASLARQETQYF
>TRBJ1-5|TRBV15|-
CATSRESNQPQHF
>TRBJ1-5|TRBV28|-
CASRPTLQPQHF
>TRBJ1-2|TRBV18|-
CASKGSGYGYTF
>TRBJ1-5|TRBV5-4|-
CASSWPRHVSNQPQHF
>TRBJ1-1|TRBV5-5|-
CASYRDPNTEAFF
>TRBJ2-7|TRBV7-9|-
CASSPSAGLGSYEQYF
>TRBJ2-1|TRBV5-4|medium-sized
CASSLDFSYNEQFF
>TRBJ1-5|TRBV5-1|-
CASSLGTGENNQPQHF
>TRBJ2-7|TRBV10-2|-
CASGTSDAYEQYF
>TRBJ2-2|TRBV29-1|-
CSVPLTGELFF
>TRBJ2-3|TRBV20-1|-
CSARRLSTDTQYF
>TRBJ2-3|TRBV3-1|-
CASSQTRLLAGADTQYF
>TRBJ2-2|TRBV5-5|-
CASSKRARETGELFF
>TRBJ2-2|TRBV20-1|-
CSALLGQGASGELFF
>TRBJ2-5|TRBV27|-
CASKGDQETQYF
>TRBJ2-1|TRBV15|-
CATSISRGGGDEQFF
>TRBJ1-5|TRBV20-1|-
CSARGSLITGHNQPQHF
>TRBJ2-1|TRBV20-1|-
CSEGRGNEQFF
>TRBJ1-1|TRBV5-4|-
CASSQTGTGGTFF
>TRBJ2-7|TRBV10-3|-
CAISGDSTYEQYF
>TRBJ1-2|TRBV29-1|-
CSVEPTGGGYGYTF
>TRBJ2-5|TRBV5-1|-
CASSLRPSGQETQYF
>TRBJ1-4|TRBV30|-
CAWSRDRLEKLFF
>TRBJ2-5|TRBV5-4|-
CASSLVQAYQETQYF
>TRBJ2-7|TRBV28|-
CASKGLPYYEQYF